Following are 10 T cell receptor beta chains from one sample sequenced in a study of blood T cell repertoires in COVID-19. Method: immunoSEQ multiplex PCR; TCRdb's copy keeps in-frame clones and lacks some. The data contain 150,000 to 200,000 clones, approximately 85% of them singletons. Input material: peripheral blood. These receptors were taken from an older woman with acute or convalescent COVID-19.

This chain uses TRBV7-8 with TRBJ1-5; D remains ambiguous. Germline V lookup: CDR1 SGHVS, CDR2 FQNEAQ. This CDR3 is 13 amino acids long. Trimming took 1 base from V and 5 from J, leaving 6 bases between them. This CDR3 reads CASSLVSYQPQHF. The CDR3 DNA reads TGTGCCAGCAGCTTAGTGTCTTATCAGCCCCAGCATTTT. Using reference TRBV7-8 and TRBJ1-5 for the parts outside the CDR3, the full variable domain is GAGVSQSPRYKVAKRGQDVALRCDPISGHVSLFWYQQALGQGPEFLTYFQNEAQLDKSGLPSDRFFAERPEGSVSTLKIQRTQQEDSAVYLCASSLVSYQPQHFGDGTRLSIL.

The chain has TRBV5-5 and TRBJ2-4; 8 positions agree with TRBD1. Germline V gene sequence: CDR1 SGHKS, CDR2 YYEKEE (reference sequence). The ends lost 1 base at V and 3 bases at J; junction bases unmatched: 6. CDR3 length equals 16 residues. The DNA for the CDR3 is TGTGCCAGCAGCTTGCCCACAGGGGGATACAAAAACATTCAGTACTTC. Protein product: CASSLPTGGYKNIQYF.

The J gene is TRBJ2-2, the V gene TRBV19, with a possible D match to TRBD1 (5 bases). The CDR3 contains 14 residues. Trimming left V 5 bases short and J 1 base short, with 8 bases between. Germline CDR1 LNHDA, CDR2 SQIVND (reference sequence). CDR3 amino acids: CASSRQGNTGELFF. In DNA, the CDR3 is TGTGCCAGTAGTCGCCAGGGGAACACCGGGGAGCTGTTTTTT.

V is TRBV2 and J is TRBJ2-1; the D gene is possibly TRBD2 (6 bases). V was clipped by 5 bases and J by 1 base, with 15 bases between them. The CDR3 spans 16 residues. Germline V gene lookup returns CDR1 SNHLY and CDR2 FYNNEI. In DNA form, the CDR3 reads TGTGCCAGCAGTCGAGACAGCGGGCCATCCTACAATGAGCAGTTCTTC. Protein sequence: CASSRDSGPSYNEQFF.

The CDR3 here is CASSHLGQHSGNTIYF. For the CDR3, the DNA is TGTGCCAGCAGCCACTTGGGACAGCACTCTGGAAACACCATATATTTT. This chain links TRBV3-1 (or the pseudogene TRBV3-2) with TRBJ1-3; 7 nucleotides align to TRBD1. There are 16 residues in the CDR3. J lost 0 bases, V lost 3 bases, and 5 bases had no gene match. The V gene's germline CDR1 is LGHDT and CDR2 YNNKEL (reference sequence).

This chain connects TRBV2 to TRBJ2-3; D is possibly TRBD2 (5 bases). Germline V gene data show CDR1 as SNHLY and CDR2 as FYNNEI. This CDR3 is built from 14 residues. Trimming pared 6 bases from V and 1 base from J, leaving 11 bases between. This CDR3 reads CASRRTHRTDTQYF. In DNA form, the CDR3 reads TGTGCCAGCAGACGGACTCACCGCACAGATACGCAGTATTTT.

The chain recombines TRBV28 with TRBJ2-2; D possibly corresponds to TRBD2 (6 bases). CDR1 and CDR2 from the germline V gene are MDHEN and SYDVKM. The length of the CDR3 is 14 residues. Trimming stripped 9 bases from V and 4 bases from J, with 15 bases between. The CDR3 DNA sequence: TGTGCCAGTCGACTAGGAGGATTCACCGGGGAGCTGTTTTTT. This codes for CASRLGGFTGELFF.

This chain links TRBV27 with TRBJ2-3; a possible D gene is TRBD1 (6 bases). CDR1 and CDR2 (germline): MNHEY, SMNVEV (reference sequence). V was cut by 1 base and J by 2 bases, with 13 bases left in between. CDR3 length equals 16 residues. The CDR3 nucleotides are TGTGCCAGCAGTTTATGGGGCAGGGGAGACACAGATACGCAGTATTTT. It specifies CASSLWGRGDTDTQYF.

CDR3 loop: CASTNTGTGNTIYF. The DNA of the CDR3 is TGTGCCAGTACCAATACGGGTACTGGAAACACCATATATTTT. The gene calls are TRBV19 and TRBJ1-3; D is ambiguous. The V and J ends lost 7 bases and 2 bases respectively, with 12 bases between them. CDR3 length: 14 amino acids. Germline loops: CDR1 LNHDA, CDR2 SQIVND (reference sequence). Full variable domain (outside the CDR3, taken from reference TRBV19 and TRBJ1-3): DGGITQSPKYLFRKEGQNVTLSCEQNLNHDAMYWYRQDPGQGLRLIYYSQIVNDFQKGDIAEGYSVSREKKESFPLTVTSAQKNPTAFYLCASTNTGTGNTIYFGEGSWLTVV.

This chain links TRBV3-1 (or the pseudogene TRBV3-2) with TRBJ2-1; D is perhaps TRBD2 (5 bases). The germline V gene encodes CDR1 LGHDT and CDR2 YNNKEL (reference sequence). This CDR3 has 14 amino acids. Trimming left V 11 bases short and J 2 bases short, with 16 bases between. Written as DNA, the CDR3 is TGTGCCGCATCCCGAGAGGGAACCTACAATGAGCAGTTCTTC. This sequence encodes CAASREGTYNEQFF.